This TCR beta chain is drawn from a study of post-analysis software for immune sequencing data. As for this clonotype: Its antigen is still unknown.

Germline V gives CDR1 SGHDT, CDR2 YYEEEE. This CDR3 region has 13 residues. V lost 4 bases and J 10 bases, leaving 17 bases between the germline ends. Overall study results and limits: Comparison of patients with controls showed about 5 TRBV segments more frequent in patients, TRBV5-6, TRBV5-1 and TRBV20-1 among them.

Included in the TCR beta cDNA libraries were unique molecular identifiers. Once about 0.95 to 10 million T cells were used, hundreds of thousands of cDNA molecules resulted. TCRdb itself ran the PCR reads through MiXCR, one entry per CDR3 protein. The sample lists some 800,000 distinct CDR3 sequences, more than 45% occurring once. Sequenced material: blood. The chain is built from TRBV5-6 and TRBJ1-1; perhaps TRBD1 as D (6 bases). This TCR derives from a girl aged 10 to 17 with multiple sclerosis. For the CDR3, the DNA is TGTGCCAGCAGCGACCCGTCAGGGGAGGGAGCTTTCTTT. It is translated as CASSDPSGEGAFF.